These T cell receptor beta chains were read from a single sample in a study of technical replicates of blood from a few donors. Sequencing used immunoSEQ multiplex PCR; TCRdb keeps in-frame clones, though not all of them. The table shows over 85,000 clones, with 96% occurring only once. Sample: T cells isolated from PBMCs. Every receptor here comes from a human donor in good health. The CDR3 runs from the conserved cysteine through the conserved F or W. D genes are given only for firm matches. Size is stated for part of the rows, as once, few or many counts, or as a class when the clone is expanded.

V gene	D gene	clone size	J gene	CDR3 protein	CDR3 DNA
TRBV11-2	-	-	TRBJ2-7	CASSLDPGGEQYF	TGTGCCAGCAGCTTAGATCCAGGTGGCGAGCAGTACTTC
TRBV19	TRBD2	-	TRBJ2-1	CASSRLAGDSYNEQFF	TGTGCCAGTAGTAGACTAGCGGGCGACTCCTACAATGAGCAGTTCTTC
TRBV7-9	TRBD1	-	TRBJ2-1	CASSRELTGVLFF	TGTGCCAGCAGCCGCGAGCTCACAGGGGTACTTTTCTTC
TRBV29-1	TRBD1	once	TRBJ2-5	CSAQGDTQYF	TGCAGCGCACAGGGGGATACCCAGTACTTC
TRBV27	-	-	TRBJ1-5	CASTPFSGGNQPQHF	TGTGCCAGCACCCCATTTTCAGGGGGCAATCAGCCCCAGCATTTT
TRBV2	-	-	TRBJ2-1	CASSHTTSSDEQFF	TGTGCCAGCAGCCACACAACATCTAGCGATGAGCAGTTCTTC
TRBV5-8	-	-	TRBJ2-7	CASSLEHREYF	TGTGCCAGCAGCTTGGAACACAGAGAGTACTTC
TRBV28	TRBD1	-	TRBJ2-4	CASTGTGEIFAKNIQYF	TGTGCCAGCACCGGGACAGGGGAAATTTTCGCCAAAAACATTCAGTACTTC
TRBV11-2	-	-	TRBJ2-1	CASSPLRGQSYNEQFF	TGTGCCAGCAGCCCCCTCCGAGGTCAGTCCTACAATGAGCAGTTCTTC
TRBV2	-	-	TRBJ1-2	CASRPEEGRSGYTF	TGTGCCAGCAGACCGGAGGAGGGGCGGAGTGGCTACACCTTC
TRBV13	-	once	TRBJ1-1	CASSFLPDTPEAFF	TGTGCCAGCAGCTTCCTCCCTGACACCCCTGAAGCTTTCTTT
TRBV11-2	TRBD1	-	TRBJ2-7	CASSLGQYYEQYF	TGTGCCAGCAGCCTGGGACAGTACTACGAGCAGTACTTC
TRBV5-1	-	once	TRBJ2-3	CASSLEPLRGTDTQYF	TGCGCCAGCAGCTTGGAACCGCTCAGGGGCACAGATACGCAGTATTTT
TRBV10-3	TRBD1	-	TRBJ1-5	CAIRGQGARQPQHF	TGTGCCATCAGGGGACAGGGGGCGAGGCAGCCCCAGCATTTT
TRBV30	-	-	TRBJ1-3	CAWSARHSGNTIYF	TGTGCCTGGAGTGCCCGACACTCTGGAAACACCATATATTTT
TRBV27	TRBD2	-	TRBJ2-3	CASSSSLLAGGPSDTQYF	TGTGCCAGCAGTTCATCCCTACTAGCGGGAGGGCCATCCGATACGCAGTATTTT
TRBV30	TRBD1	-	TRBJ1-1	CAWTYKTGKRGNTEAFF	TGTGCCTGGACCTACAAGACAGGGAAAAGGGGGAACACTGAAGCTTTCTTT
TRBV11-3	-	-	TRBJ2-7	CASSLGGSSYEQYF	TGTGCCAGCAGCTTAGGCGGTAGCTCCTACGAGCAGTACTTC
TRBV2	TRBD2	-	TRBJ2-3	CASSGGSTDTQYF	TGTGCCAGCAGTGGCGGGAGTACAGATACGCAGTATTTT
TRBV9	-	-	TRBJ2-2	CASSVDPPGSGTGELFF	TGTGCCAGCAGCGTCGATCCCCCCGGTTCGGGGACCGGGGAGCTGTTTTTT
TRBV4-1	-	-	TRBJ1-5	CASSQGTGGGQPQHF	TGCGCCAGCAGCCAAGGTACTGGGGGAGGCCAGCCCCAGCATTTT
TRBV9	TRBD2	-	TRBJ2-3	CASSPIGRGTDTQYF	TGTGCCAGCAGCCCCATCGGGAGGGGCACAGATACGCAGTATTTT
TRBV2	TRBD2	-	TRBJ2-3	CASSEVAGGGTDTQYF	TGTGCCAGCAGTGAAGTAGCGGGAGGTGGTACAGATACGCAGTATTTT
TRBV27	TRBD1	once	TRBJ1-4	CARQQGSNEKLFF	TGTGCCAGGCAACAGGGGAGTAATGAAAAACTGTTTTTT
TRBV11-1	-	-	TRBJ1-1	CASSYSGVPGRNTEAFF	TGTGCCAGCAGCTACTCAGGGGTGCCGGGGCGGAACACTGAAGCTTTCTTT
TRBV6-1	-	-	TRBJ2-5	CASSAPPQGGRETQYF	TGTGCCAGCAGTGCACCCCCCCAGGGGGGTCGAGAGACCCAGTACTTC
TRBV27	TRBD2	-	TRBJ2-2	CASSLGLAGTGELFF	TGTGCCAGCAGTTTGGGACTAGCCGGCACCGGGGAGCTGTTTTTT
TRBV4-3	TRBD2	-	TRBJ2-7	CASSAGLAGPTYEQYF	TGCGCCAGCAGCGCCGGACTAGCGGGACCGACCTACGAGCAGTACTTC
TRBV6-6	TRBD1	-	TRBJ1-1	CASSWDSAPDTEAFF	TGTGCCAGCAGTTGGGACAGTGCGCCGGACACTGAAGCTTTCTTT
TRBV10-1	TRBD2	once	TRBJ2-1	CASSGLAGGPNEQFF	TGCGCCAGCAGTGGACTAGCGGGAGGGCCAAATGAGCAGTTCTTC
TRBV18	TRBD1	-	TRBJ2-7	CASSPPGQGTYEQYF	TGTGCCAGCTCACCACCGGGACAGGGGACCTACGAGCAGTACTTC
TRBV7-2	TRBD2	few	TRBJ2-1	CASRTSGRAYNEQFF	TGTGCCAGCAGAACTAGCGGGAGGGCCTACAATGAGCAGTTCTTC
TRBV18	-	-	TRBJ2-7	CASSPLAEGYEQYF	TGTGCCAGCTCACCACTGGCGGAGGGATACGAGCAGTACTTC
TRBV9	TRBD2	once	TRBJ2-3	CASSPGLAGSDTQYF	TGTGCCAGCAGCCCGGGACTAGCGGGTTCAGATACGCAGTATTTT
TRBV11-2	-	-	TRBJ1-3	CASSEALIGNTIYF	TGTGCCAGCAGCGAGGCGTTGATAGGAAACACCATATATTTT